These 18 T cell receptor beta chains were all obtained from the same sample, sequenced in a study of neurological immune-mediated disorders. One entry per CDR3 protein results from TCRdb running MiXCR on the 5' RACE reads. The table records tens of thousands of distinct CDR3 sequences, over 9% of them present only once. Sequencing was performed on PBMCs. Source of these receptors: a man aged 35 to 55 in good health.

V and J are TRBV7-9 and TRBJ1-3; D ambiguous. CDR3 size: 12 residues. V shed 3 bases and J shed 3 bases, with 3 bases lying between them. The germline CDR1 and CDR2 sequences are SEHNR and FQNEAQ (reference sequence). This CDR3 reads CASSFDGNTIYF. The CDR3 DNA sequence: TGTGCCAGCAGCTTCGATGGAAACACCATATATTTT.

The rearrangement uses TRBV10-2 and TRBJ2-2, with D possibly matching TRBD1 (6 bases). Germline values: CDR1 WSHSY, CDR2 SAAADI. This CDR3 region has 16 residues. Between the trimmed V and J ends, which lost 6 bases and 3 bases, there was a span of 17 bases. The CDR3 spells CASSAVGQAYTGELFF. CDR3 sequence (DNA): TGCGCCAGCAGCGCCGTGGGACAAGCATACACCGGGGAGCTGTTTTTT.

This clonotype was counted many times. V usage is TRBV7-3 and J usage is TRBJ2-1, with D possibly called TRBD1 or TRBD2 (7 bases each). Germline lookup yields CDR1 SGHTA and CDR2 FQGTGA. The CDR3 totals 16 residues. The V and J ends lost 1 base and 10 bases respectively, with 20 bases between them. The CDR3 protein is CASSLRGGEGAREQFF. The CDR3 region has the DNA TGTGCCAGCAGCTTAAGGGGTGGGGAGGGGGCTCGGGAGCAGTTCTTC.

This clonotype showed up many times. The gene calls are TRBV7-9 and TRBJ2-2, with 9 nucleotides matching TRBD2. This CDR3 is 16 amino acids long. Germline trimming cut 1 base from V and 3 bases from J; bases unmatched to any gene: 3. Germline V gene data show CDR1 as SEHNR and CDR2 as FQNEAQ (reference sequence). CDR3 region: CASSLGSGGHTGELFF. CDR3 DNA: TGTGCCAGCAGCTTAGGAAGCGGGGGGCACACCGGGGAGCTGTTTTTT.

This clonotype was recorded at least ten times. The chain recombines TRBV5-1 with TRBJ2-2, with a possible D match to TRBD2 (5 bases). V dropped 4 bases and J dropped 7 bases, with 20 bases sitting between them. Germline V gene lookup returns CDR1 SGHRS and CDR2 YFSETQ. The CDR3 has 16 amino acids. The CDR3 here is CASSPGLGATVGELFF. The CDR3 DNA sequence: TGCGCCAGCAGCCCCGGTTTGGGAGCGACGGTCGGGGAGCTGTTTTTT.

There are many counts of this clonotype. The genes are TRBV5-1 and TRBJ1-1; no firm D call. Germline assignment: CDR1 SGHRS and CDR2 YFSETQ. CDR3 length: 15 amino acids. The ends were cut back, 3 bases at V and 1 base at J, with 13 bases in the middle. The CDR3 loop is CASSSRWRANTEAFF. CDR3 sequence (DNA): TGCGCCAGCAGCTCGAGATGGCGGGCGAACACTGAAGCTTTCTTT.

This clonotype was counted many times. The V gene is TRBV20-1, the J gene TRBJ2-3; maybe TRBD1 (5 bases). The germline V gene has CDR1 DFQATT and CDR2 SNEGSKA (reference sequence). Trimming took off 3 bases at V and 7 bases at J, with 20 bases between the two ends. The CDR3 totals 15 residues. The CDR3 spells CSARQGAATSNTQYF. CDR3 DNA: TGCAGTGCTAGGCAGGGTGCCGCCACCTCGAATACGCAGTATTTT.

This clonotype occurred many times. The rearrangement joins TRBV10-2 to TRBJ2-5; D ambiguous. Deletions cut 6 bases from V and 1 base from J, with 15 bases between. Germline CDR1 and CDR2: WSHSY and SAAADI. The CDR3 length is 15 residues. As DNA, the CDR3 is TGCGCCAGCAGCCCGGGCGTTATGTTCCAAGAGACCCAGTACTTC. Residues: CASSPGVMFQETQYF.

This clonotype showed up many times. The chain combines TRBV12-5 with TRBJ1-1; no reliable D call. Germline lookup yields CDR1 LGHNT and CDR2 FRNRAP. The CDR3 totals 13 residues. V dropped 7 bases and J dropped 6 bases, with 15 bases sitting between them. The CDR3 protein is CASDPFLGSEAFF. The CDR3 region has the DNA TGTGCTAGTGACCCCTTCTTGGGTTCTGAAGCTTTCTTT.

The table lists this clonotype with many counts. V gene TRBV5-5 combines with J gene TRBJ2-7, with 11 bases identical to TRBD2. The CDR3 length is 20 residues. The V gene end was trimmed by 0 bases and the J gene end by 3 bases; junction bases not matched to a gene: 17. Germline CDR1 SGHKS, CDR2 YYEKEE (reference sequence). CDR3 DNA sequence: TGTGCCAGCAGCTTGGCTCCCAGAGTAGCGGGGGGGCATATAGTCTACGAGCAGTACTTC. It specifies CASSLAPRVAGGHIVYEQYF.

This clonotype occurred many times. This chain links TRBV5-1 with TRBJ1-4, with D possibly matching TRBD1 (5 bases). V lost 0 bases and J 8 bases, leaving 14 bases between the germline ends. The CDR3 runs to 15 residues. Per the germline V gene, CDR1 is SGHRS and CDR2 is YFSETQ. CDR3 residues: CASSLESGSEEKLFF. The CDR3 bases are TGCGCCAGCAGCTTGGAGTCAGGGAGTGAGGAAAAACTGTTTTTT.

This clonotype came up many times. The J gene is TRBJ1-2, the V gene TRBV9; D unresolved. The ends were cut back, 0 bases at V and 3 bases at J, with 9 bases in the middle. CDR1 SGDLS and CDR2 YYNGEE come from the germline V gene. CDR3 length equals 14 residues. CDR3 nucleotide sequence: TGTGCCAGCAGCGTAGGGCACGGACACTATGGCTACACCTTC. Its protein product is CASSVGHGHYGYTF.

Points on this clonotype: Possible read error: a much larger clone is one base away. The chain employs TRBV7-9 and TRBJ2-7; the D is unclear. V lost 5 bases to trimming and J lost 1 base, with 9 bases between them. Germline CDR1 reads SEHNR; CDR2 reads FQNEAQ (reference sequence). CDR3 length: 13 amino acids. The CDR3 spells CASSAAWSYEQYF. The CDR3 DNA sequence: TGTGCCAGCAGCGCTGCATGGTCCTACGAGCAGTACTTC.

This CDR3 is CASSFGKNEAFF. The DNA of the CDR3 is TGTGCCAGCAGCTTTGGAAAAAATGAAGCTTTCTTT. The gene calls are TRBV5-5 and TRBJ1-1, with D unresolved. V was clipped by 2 bases and J by 7 bases, with 9 bases between them. The CDR3 runs 12 residues. The germline V gene encodes CDR1 SGHKS and CDR2 YYEKEE (reference sequence). The whole variable domain, filled in from reference TRBV5-5 and TRBJ1-1, reads DAGVTQSPTHLIKTRGQQVTLRCSPISGHKSVSWYQQVLGQGPQFIFQYYEKEERGRGNFPDRFSARQFPNYSSELNVNALLLGDSALYLCASSFGKNEAFFGQGTRLTVV.

Only a few counts were recorded for this clonotype. This sequence joins TRBV20-1 and TRBJ1-1; possible D gene TRBD1, 5 bases. V lost 8 bases, J lost 1 base, and 17 bases lay in between. The CDR3 is 14 amino acids. From germline, CDR1 is DFQATT and CDR2 SNEGSKA (reference sequence). The CDR3 sequence: CSSGTGLRNTEAFF. CDR3 nucleotides: TGCAGTAGCGGGACGGGACTTAGGAACACTGAAGCTTTCTTT.

Many counts were recorded for this clonotype. The chain is built from TRBV14 and TRBJ2-5; 9 nucleotides align to TRBD2. V was clipped by 4 bases and J by 1 base; unmatched bases: 7. This CDR3 is 16 amino acids long. CDR1 is SGHDN and CDR2 is FVKESK in the germline V gene. CDR3 nucleotide sequence: TGTGCCAGCAGCCCTTTCTTAGCGGGGGCCCAAGAGACCCAGTACTTC. This sequence encodes CASSPFLAGAQETQYF. Drawing the rest from reference TRBV14 and TRBJ2-5, the complete variable domain is EAGVTQFPSHSVIEKGQTVTLRCDPISGHDNLYWYRRVMGKEIKFLLHFVKESKQDESGMPNNRFLAERTGGTYSTLKVQPAELEDSGVYFCASSPFLAGAQETQYFGPGTRLLVL.

This clonotype was recorded many times. J is TRBJ1-1 and V is TRBV20-1; the match to TRBD1 covers 7 bases. CDR3 size: 14 residues. V lost 2 bases to trimming and J lost 0 bases; unmatched junction nucleotides: 3. Germline lookup yields CDR1 DFQATT and CDR2 SNEGSKA (reference sequence). The CDR3 DNA follows: TGCAGTGCTAGAAGGGACAGTCTGAACACTGAAGCTTTCTTT. It specifies CSARRDSLNTEAFF.

The chain uses TRBV18 and TRBJ2-2; D is perhaps TRBD1 (6 bases). V dropped 3 bases and J dropped 5 bases, with 13 bases sitting between them. The CDR3 contains 15 residues. Germline CDR1 reads KGHSH; CDR2 reads LQKENI. Written as DNA, the CDR3 is TGTGCCAGCTCACCGACAGTTCAGGGGACCGGGGAGCTGTTTTTT. Its translation is CASSPTVQGTGELFF.